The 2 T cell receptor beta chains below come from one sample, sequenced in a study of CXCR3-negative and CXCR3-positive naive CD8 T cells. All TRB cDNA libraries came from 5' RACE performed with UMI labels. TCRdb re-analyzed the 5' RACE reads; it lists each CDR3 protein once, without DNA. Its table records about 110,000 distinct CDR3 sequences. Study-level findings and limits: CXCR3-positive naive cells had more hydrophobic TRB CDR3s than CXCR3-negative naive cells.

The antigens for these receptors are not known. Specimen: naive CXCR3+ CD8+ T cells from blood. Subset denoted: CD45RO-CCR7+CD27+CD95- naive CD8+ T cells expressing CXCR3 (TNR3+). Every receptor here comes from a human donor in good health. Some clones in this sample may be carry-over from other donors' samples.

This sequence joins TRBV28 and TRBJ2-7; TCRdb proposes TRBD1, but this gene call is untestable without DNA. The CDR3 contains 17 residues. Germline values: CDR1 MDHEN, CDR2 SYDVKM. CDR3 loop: CASSPTFAGPTPERQYF. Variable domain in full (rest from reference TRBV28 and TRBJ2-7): DVKVTQSSRYLVKRTGEKVFLECVQDMDHENMFWYRQDPGLGLRLIYFSYDVKMKEKGDIPEGYSVSREKKERFSLILESASTNQTSMYLCASSPTFAGPTPERQYFGPGTRLTVT.

CDR3 residues: CAISDLGQGYTF. The chain uses TRBV10-3 and TRBJ1-2; TCRdb's assignment of TRBD1 cannot be checked, as there is no DNA. CDR3 length: 12 amino acids. The V gene's germline CDR1 is ENHRY and CDR2 SYGVKD.